The 23 T cell receptor beta chains in this list originate from one sample, sequenced in a study of CD8 T cells in ankylosing spondylitis. The antigens of these receptors remain unknown. Study-level findings and limits: Made up of under ten highly homologous variants, a TCR beta motif appeared characteristic of ankylosing spondylitis blood.

One entry per CDR3 protein results from TCRdb running MiXCR on the 5' RACE reads. This table holds 700,000 to 850,000 distinct CDR3 sequences, roughly 10% found once. Sequenced sample: blood, either unsorted or a sorted T cell fraction (not recorded which). The receptors here all came from a male donor with ankylosing spondylitis.

This clonotype was counted only a few times. V usage is TRBV20-1 and J usage is TRBJ1-1; the D gene is possibly TRBD1 (5 bases). The CDR3 length is 13 residues. Trimming stripped 3 bases from V and 0 bases from J, with 8 bases between. CDR1 is DFQATT and CDR2 is SNEGSKA in the germline V gene (reference sequence). The CDR3: CSASGTVNTEAFF. Here the CDR3 DNA reads TGCAGTGCTAGTGGGACGGTGAACACTGAAGCTTTCTTT.

This clonotype was seen at least ten times. The chain carries TRBV7-2 and TRBJ2-7; tentative D call: TRBD1 (6 bases). Germline V gene data show CDR1 as SGHTA and CDR2 as FQGNSA. CDR3 length: 13 residues. The germline V and J ends were trimmed by 5 bases and 3 bases, with 11 bases remaining between them. CDR3 DNA: TGTGCCAGCAGCCCTGACAGGTTCTACGAGCAGTACTTC. Translating gives CASSPDRFYEQYF.

This clonotype was recorded a few times. V usage is TRBV27 and J usage is TRBJ1-2; TRBD1 matches 9 bases. The CDR3 runs to 15 residues. Germline CDR1 and CDR2: MNHEY and SMNVEV (reference sequence). The ends lost 5 bases at V and 7 bases at J; junction bases unmatched: 11. The CDR3 DNA reads TGTGCCAGCAGTAAAAAGGGACAGGGCTGGGGTGGCTACACCTTC. Residues: CASSKKGQGWGGYTF.

In this sample, this clonotype turned up a few times. V gene TRBV5-5 combines with J gene TRBJ1-2; no clear D gene. The CDR3 sequence is 16 residues long. V lost 4 bases, J lost 0 bases, and 16 bases lay in between. In germline, CDR1 is SGHKS, CDR2 YYEKEE (reference sequence). CDR3: CASSRDAARANYGYTF. The CDR3 nucleotides read TGTGCCAGCAGCCGAGACGCAGCAAGAGCTAACTATGGCTACACCTTC.

Concerning this clonotype itself: At one end, the junction sequence differs from germline, possibly due to a read error. This chain joins TRBV28 and TRBJ2-3; D is unclear. The CDR3 sequence is 12 residues long. Per germline, CDR1 MDHEN and CDR2 SYDVKM. The CDR3 nucleotides read TGTGCCACTCAAACGCCCAACAGTTATTCCACTTTT. Its translation is CATQTPNSYSTF.

This clonotype was counted a few times. The chain employs TRBV20-1 and TRBJ1-1, with D tentatively TRBD1 (5 bases). V lost 1 base and J 2 bases, leaving 14 bases between the germline ends. Per germline, CDR1 DFQATT and CDR2 SNEGSKA (reference sequence). This CDR3 is 15 amino acids long. The CDR3 region is CSARGPRGTNTEAFF. DNA of the CDR3: TGCAGTGCTAGAGGCCCTAGGGGCACCAACACTGAAGCTTTCTTT.

This clonotype was found many times. The chain combines TRBV20-1 with TRBJ2-3; D possibly corresponds to TRBD1 (5 bases). The CDR3 consists of 14 residues. V lost 0 bases, J lost 2 bases, and 9 bases lay in between. Germline V lookup: CDR1 DFQATT, CDR2 SNEGSKA (reference sequence). The CDR3 spells CSARDQGTTDTQYF. In DNA form, the CDR3 reads TGCAGTGCTAGAGATCAGGGAACCACAGATACGCAGTATTTT.

This clonotype was recorded a few times. The chain combines TRBV5-1 with TRBJ2-1, with D perhaps TRBD1 or TRBD2 (6 bases each). The V gene's germline CDR1 is SGHRS and CDR2 YFSETQ. V lost 4 bases and J lost 6, with 17 bases in between. The CDR3 totals 15 residues. The CDR3: CASSLLGGYGNEQFF. Here the CDR3 DNA reads TGCGCCAGCAGCCTACTAGGGGGGTATGGCAATGAGCAGTTCTTC.

The V gene is TRBV5-1, the J gene TRBJ2-5, with 9 bases lining up with TRBD2. The germline V gene encodes CDR1 SGHRS and CDR2 YFSETQ. V shed 2 bases and J 5 bases; nucleotides not matched to a gene: 4. The CDR3 is 14 residues long. For the CDR3, the DNA is TGCGCCAGCAGCTTTAGCGGGGGAGGGGAGACCCAGTACTTC. Its translation: CASSFSGGGETQYF.

This clonotype turned up a few times. V gene TRBV18 combines with J gene TRBJ1-1, with D uncertain. Trimming shortened V by 3 bases and J by 0 bases, and 14 bases separated the two germline ends. Germline V lookup: CDR1 KGHSH, CDR2 LQKENI. The CDR3 runs to 16 residues. CDR3 protein: CASSPGVGPMNTEAFF. CDR3 nucleotides: TGTGCCAGCTCACCGGGTGTAGGGCCTATGAACACTGAAGCTTTCTTT.

A few counts support this clonotype. CDR3 DNA: TGCAGTGCTAGAGAAAAGGGCTATGGCTACACCTTC. This sequence encodes CSAREKGYGYTF. The V call is TRBV20-1, the J call TRBJ1-2; no clear D. The length of the CDR3 is 12 residues. Trimming left V 0 bases short and J 4 bases short, with 6 bases between. CDR1 and CDR2 from the germline V gene are DFQATT and SNEGSKA (reference sequence).

The V call is TRBV20-1, the J call TRBJ1-1, with unresolved D. CDR3 size: 10 residues. CDR1 is DFQATT, CDR2 SNEGSKA, per germline (reference sequence). Between the trimmed V and J ends, which lost 6 bases and 10 bases, there was a span of 12 bases. This CDR3 is CSAPSGSAFF. The CDR3 bases are TGCAGTGCGCCCTCGGGGTCAGCTTTCTTT.

This clonotype appeared many times. The chain links TRBV29-1 to TRBJ2-7; D is uncertain. The germline CDR1 and CDR2 sequences are SQVTM and ANQGSEA. V lost 5 bases, J lost 0 bases, and 14 bases lay in between. The CDR3 runs to 14 residues. The CDR3 protein is CSVSQAYRSYEQYF. The CDR3 DNA reads TGCAGCGTTTCCCAAGCGTATCGCTCCTACGAGCAGTACTTC.

The J gene is TRBJ1-2, the V gene TRBV10-3; 8 nucleotides match TRBD1. The V and J ends lost 8 bases and 12 bases, in that order; junction bases with no gene match: 8. The germline V gene has CDR1 ENHRY and CDR2 SYGVKD. The CDR3 runs 11 residues. This CDR3 reads CAIGGRDRNTF. The CDR3 DNA reads as TGTGCCATCGGCGGTAGGGACAGGAACACCTTC.

V gene TRBV5-1 combines with J gene TRBJ2-7, with D unclear. V was trimmed by 6 bases and J by 12 bases, leaving 10 bases between them. Germline V gives CDR1 SGHRS, CDR2 YFSETQ. The length of the CDR3 is 9 residues. The CDR3 is CASNPRRYF. CDR3 sequence (DNA): TGCGCCAGCAATCCAAGGCGGTACTTC.

This clonotype was recorded at least ten times. V gene TRBV12-3 or TRBV12-4 combines with J gene TRBJ1-5; D is perhaps TRBD1 (5 bases). This CDR3 contains 15 residues. V was pared by 2 bases and J by 6 bases, with 14 bases between. The CDR3 sequence: CASSLRGGELQPQHF. DNA for the CDR3: TGTGCCAGCAGTTTAAGAGGAGGGGAACTTCAGCCCCAGCATTTT.

This clonotype occurred many times. V is TRBV10-3 and J is TRBJ1-5; D gene unclear. From germline, CDR1 is ENHRY and CDR2 SYGVKD. V was shortened by 3 bases and J by 0 bases, with 12 bases between the two germline ends. This CDR3 region has 16 residues. In DNA, the CDR3 is TGTGCCATCAGTGACCGGGCAGGAGATAGCAATCAGCCCCAGCATTTT. Encoded protein: CAISDRAGDSNQPQHF.

This clonotype has just a few counts. The V call is TRBV20-1, the J call TRBJ2-3; D may match TRBD1 or TRBD2 (5 bases each). V dropped 7 bases and J dropped 4 bases, with 18 bases sitting between them. This CDR3 is built from 14 residues. Germline CDR1 reads DFQATT; CDR2 reads SNEGSKA (reference sequence). DNA of the CDR3: TGCAGTGATCTCGGGACCCAGCTCCCAGATACGCAGTATTTT. The encoded protein is CSDLGTQLPDTQYF.

The chain employs TRBV6-5 and TRBJ2-3, with D possibly being TRBD1 (6 bases). The CDR3 is 16 residues long. The germline V gene encodes CDR1 MNHEY and CDR2 SVGAGI. The V end lost 1 base, the J end lost 3 bases, and 14 bases lay between the germline ends. DNA of the CDR3: TGTGCCAGCAGTTACTACACAGGGAAGACGACAGATACGCAGTATTTT. It codes for CASSYYTGKTTDTQYF.

The sample holds many counts of this clonotype. This chain's CDR3 is CASRSRTEQYF. DNA of the CDR3: TGTGCCAGCAGGTCCCGTACCGAGCAGTACTTC. The chain carries TRBV12-3 or TRBV12-4 and TRBJ2-7; no firm D call. Trimming shortened V by 6 bases and J by 6 bases, and 9 bases separated the two germline ends. This CDR3 region has 11 residues.

The chain has TRBV20-1 and TRBJ1-2; D gene ambiguous. V was pared by 0 bases and J by 7 bases, with 12 bases between. The CDR3 totals 13 residues. Germline V gene sequence: CDR1 DFQATT, CDR2 SNEGSKA (reference sequence). CDR3 in DNA: TGCAGTGCTAGAGATACCGAAAGCGCTGGCTACACCTTC. Protein product: CSARDTESAGYTF.

The V and J genes are TRBV11-1 and TRBJ2-1; TRBD2 agrees at 8 bases. CDR3 length equals 15 residues. The V gene's germline CDR1 is SGHAT and CDR2 FQDESV (reference sequence). The ends lost 5 bases at V and 7 bases at J; junction bases unmatched: 10. In nucleotides, the CDR3 is TGTGCCAGCAGCGCTCGGGAGGGCCTAAGTAATGAGCAGTTCTTC. It is translated as CASSAREGLSNEQFF.

The table lists this clonotype with a few counts. The chain recombines TRBV6-1 with TRBJ1-2; 9 nucleotides match TRBD1. Trimming took 6 bases from V and 5 from J; bases not matched to a gene: 10. This CDR3 has 15 residues. Germline V gene lookup returns CDR1 MNHNS and CDR2 SASEGT. CDR3 coding DNA: TGTGCCAGCAGACCCACCGGGACAGGGAGGTATGGCTACACCTTC. Protein: CASRPTGTGRYGYTF.